This TCR beta chain derives from a study of T cell responses to AZD1222 COVID-19 vaccine. The study, taken as a whole, reports: Spike-specific TCR breadth and depth were elevated following two AZD1222 doses.

Concerning this clone: Its antigen is undetermined.

The protocol was immunoSEQ multiplex PCR, while the TCRdb copy is restricted to in-frame clones and leaves out a portion. This table has some 160,000 clones, approximately 90% appearing once. This TCR was sampled from an adult in good health. The specimen was peripheral blood, collected on day 0 of AZD1222 vaccination.

The CDR3 loop reads CASSRRTGENYGYTF. The CDR3 DNA reads as TGTGCCAGCAGCCGCCGGACAGGAGAAAACTATGGCTACACCTTC. The chain joins TRBV4-2 to TRBJ1-2; the match to TRBD1 covers 7 bases. The V gene's germline CDR1 is LGHNA and CDR2 YNFKEQ. CDR3 length equals 15 residues. Trimming at V came to 4 bases and at J to 2 bases, leaving 7 bases not matched to a gene.